Here is one T cell receptor (beta chain) with its context. The V gene's germline CDR1 is SEHNR and CDR2 FQNEAQ (reference sequence). The CDR3 consists of 15 residues. The junction had 6 bases not matched to a gene; V was cut back by 3 bases and J by 2 bases. This sample was included in a study of T-cell memory formation after mild COVID-19. TCRalpha and TCRbeta libraries used 5'RACE with constant-segment primers and UMIs. From the 5' RACE reads, TCRdb called clonotypes with MiXCR, one entry per CDR3 protein. Of roughly 340,000 distinct CDR3 sequences in the sample, more than 15% are singletons; the top ten hold approximately 20%.

The chain links TRBV7-9 to TRBJ2-7; TRBD1 aligns across 8 bases. The source material was PBMCs or a T cell subset sorted from them (not recorded which). The receptor's source is a man between 18 and 29 years old who had mild COVID-19 (a few samples of this study predate the infection). Cell type and time point are not known. CDR3 in amino acids: CASSLVGTGPYEQYF. In nucleotides, the CDR3 is TGTGCCAGCAGCTTGGTTGGGACAGGACCCTACGAGCAGTACTTC.